Following are 30 T cell receptor beta chains from one sample sequenced in a study of T cells in Graves' hyperthyroidism and ophthalmopathy. There were TCR beta CDR3 regions amplified from RNA transcripts. The TCR CDR3 was amplified in a first-round RT-PCR using the HTBI primer set. TCRdb ran MiXCR on the multiplex PCR reads and lists one entry per CDR3 protein. The sample consists of hundreds of thousands of distinct CDR3 sequences, less than 25% of them appearing once. Sequences were obtained from blood. Receptors originate from a man aged 25-45 years with Graves' ophthalmopathy.

The chain is built from TRBV4-1 and TRBJ1-2; 9 positions agree with TRBD1. Looked up from germline, CDR1 is MGHRA and CDR2 is YSYEKL. This CDR3 comprises 14 residues. With V trimmed by 8 bases and J by 3 bases, 7 bases remained unmatched. The CDR3 DNA sequence: TGCGCCAGCGGGGGGACAGGGCGAGACTATGGCTACACCTTC. It is translated as CASGGTGRDYGYTF.

The CDR3 coding sequence is TGTGCCAGCAGCTCAATCGGGACAGGGGCTAATCAGCCCCAGCATTTT. This translates into CASSSIGTGANQPQHF. The V gene is TRBV7-2, the J gene TRBJ1-5, with TRBD1 matching over 10 bases. The V gene's germline CDR1 is SGHTA and CDR2 FQGNSA. Trimming removed 4 bases from V and 4 bases from J; junction bases left unmatched: 7. This CDR3 is built from 16 residues.

About this clonotype itself: Germline and junction disagree at one end, which may indicate a read error. V usage is TRBV9 and J usage is TRBJ1-2; D uncertain. The CDR3 runs 15 residues. Germline loops: CDR1 SGDLS, CDR2 YYNGEE. CDR3 residues: CASSVMGGPNYDYTF. CDR3 nucleotides: TGTGCCAGCAGCGTAATGGGCGGCCCTAACTATGACTACACCTTC. Based on the CDR3 plus reference TRBV9 and TRBJ1-2, the full variable domain is DSGVTQTPKHLITATGQRVTLRCSPRSGDLSVYWYQQSLDQGLQFLIQYYNGEERAKGNILERFSAQQFPDLHSELNLSSLELGDSALYFCASSVMGGPNYDYTFGSGTRLTVV.

This clonotype has a count of ten or more. The CDR3 nucleotides read TGTGCCAGCAGCTTAGCGGCCGGGGCTCAGCCCCAGCATTTT. The encoded protein is CASSLAAGAQPQHF. The rearrangement links TRBV11-2 to TRBJ1-5; TRBD1 might be the D (5 bases). The CDR3 covers 14 residues. The V end was cut by 1 base, the J end by 6 bases, with 10 bases between. The germline gives CDR1 SGHAT, CDR2 FQNNGV. Full variable domain (remainder filled in from reference TRBV11-2 and TRBJ1-5): EAGVAQSPRYKIIEKRQSVAFWCNPISGHATLYWYQQILGQGPKLLIQFQNNGVVDDSQLPKDRFSAERLKGVDSTLKIQPAKLEDSAVYLCASSLAAGAQPQHFGDGTRLSIL.

This clonotype was counted ten times or more. This chain uses TRBV7-3 with TRBJ2-3; 8 positions match TRBD2. V trimming: 2 bases; J trimming: 4 bases; junction bases outside the gene matches: 2. Germline CDR1 and CDR2: SGHTA and FQGTGA. This CDR3 spans 14 amino acids. The CDR3 sequence: CASSLGLAADTQYF. In DNA form, the CDR3 reads TGTGCCAGCAGCTTAGGACTAGCAGCAGATACGCAGTATTTT.

The chain uses TRBV7-9 and TRBJ2-3; D not certain. V lost 9 bases, J lost 2 bases, and 15 bases lay in between. Germline CDR1 reads SEHNR; CDR2 reads FQNEAQ (reference sequence). This CDR3 region has 14 residues. The CDR3 bases are TGTGCCAGTTCATGGGCGGCCCCCACAGATACGCAGTATTTT. It yields the protein CASSWAAPTDTQYF.

At least ten counts were recorded for this clonotype. V is TRBV6-2 or TRBV6-3 and J is TRBJ1-1; tentative D call: TRBD1 (5 bases). Germline V gives CDR1 MNHEY, CDR2 SVGEGT. Trimming removed 4 bases at V and 3 bases at J, with 9 bases between. This CDR3 comprises 13 residues. Written as DNA, the CDR3 is TGTGCCAGCAGTTGGGGCGTGTACACTGAAGCTTTCTTT. As protein: CASSWGVYTEAFF.

This clonotype was picked up a small number of times. In DNA form, the CDR3 reads TGTGCCAGCAGGCACCCGACGCAAGGACTAGCGGGAGTAAGTGAGCAGTTCTTC. Protein: CASRHPTQGLAGVSEQFF. The chain combines TRBV6-1 with TRBJ2-1, with 13 bases matching TRBD2. This CDR3 has 18 residues. CDR1 MNHNS and CDR2 SASEGT come from the germline V gene. The ends lost 6 bases at V and 9 bases at J; junction bases unmatched: 17.

This clonotype occurred a few times. V is TRBV7-9 and J is TRBJ2-3; a weak D match, TRBD1 (6 bases). Trimming shortened V by 5 bases and J by 3 bases, and 18 bases separated the two germline ends. This CDR3 spans 16 amino acids. CDR1 and CDR2 from the germline V gene are SEHNR and FQNEAQ (reference sequence). DNA of the CDR3: TGTGCCAGCAGCCCAGGGGACGTCGAAAGAACAGATACGCAGTATTTT. Translated, it gives CASSPGDVERTDTQYF.

This CDR3 reads CATSRERWNTGELFF. The DNA of the CDR3 is TGTGCCACCAGCAGAGAGCGATGGAACACCGGGGAGCTGTTTTTT. The chain links TRBV15 to TRBJ2-2; unclear D gene. CDR3 length equals 15 residues. Germline CDR1 is LNHNV and CDR2 is YYDKDF (reference sequence). Deletions cut 0 bases from V and 1 base from J, with 6 bases between.

This clonotype was detected many times. The chain joins TRBV13 to TRBJ1-2, with D tentatively TRBD1 (6 bases). The V end lost 6 bases, the J end lost 8 bases, and 16 bases lay between the germline ends. This CDR3 contains 13 residues. Looked up from germline, CDR1 is PRHDT and CDR2 is FYEKMQ (reference sequence). CDR3 sequence reads: CASSLTGSLGYTF. CDR3 sequence (DNA): TGTGCCAGCAGTCTTACAGGGTCCTTGGGCTACACCTTC.

Only a few counts were recorded for this clonotype. The chain combines TRBV30 with TRBJ2-7; 7 bases fit TRBD2. From germline, CDR1 is GTSNPN and CDR2 SVGIG (reference sequence). The length of the CDR3 is 13 residues. Trimming took 6 bases from V and 3 from J; bases not matched to a gene: 8. The CDR3 DNA reads TGTGCCTGTAGGCTAGCGGCAAACTACGAGCAGTACTTC. Translating gives CACRLAANYEQYF.

This clonotype was observed a handful of times. The chain combines TRBV28 with TRBJ2-7, with 8 bases aligning to TRBD1. V gave up 5 bases and J gave up 3 bases; unmatched junction bases: 6. CDR1 and CDR2 from the germline V gene are MDHEN and SYDVKM. The CDR3 length is 14 residues. The CDR3 sequence is CASSPIQGGYEQYF. CDR3 DNA: TGTGCCAGCAGTCCTATACAGGGGGGCTACGAGCAGTACTTC.

This clonotype turned up a few times. The chain is built from TRBV5-6 and TRBJ2-4; D uncertain. Looked up from germline, CDR1 is SGHDT and CDR2 is YYEEEE. The CDR3 loop spans 15 amino acids. V was shortened by 4 bases and J by 0 bases, with 11 bases between the two germline ends. The CDR3 DNA reads TGTGCCAGCAGCGTCCGGATTCTAGCCAAAAACATTCAGTACTTC. As protein: CASSVRILAKNIQYF.

The sample holds many counts of this clonotype. The chain couples TRBV28 to TRBJ1-2, with D perhaps matching TRBD1 (6 bases). The germline CDR1 and CDR2 sequences are MDHEN and SYDVKM. The length of the CDR3 is 14 residues. Trimming stripped 0 bases from V and 6 bases from J, with 11 bases between. This CDR3 reads CASSLWAGVNGYTF. The DNA of the CDR3 is TGTGCCAGCAGTTTATGGGCAGGGGTGAATGGCTACACCTTC.

This chain uses TRBV3-1 with TRBJ2-7, with TRBD2 matching 7 bases. The CDR3 extends over 15 amino acids. Germline V gene data show CDR1 as LGHDT and CDR2 as YNNKEL (reference sequence). Losses at the gene ends were 4 bases for V and 4 bases for J; bases not matched to a gene: 10. The CDR3 sequence is CASSPSGTFSYEQYF. The CDR3 DNA sequence: TGTGCCAGCAGCCCGAGCGGGACCTTTTCGTACGAGCAGTACTTC.

This clonotype was picked up many times. The CDR3 sequence: CASSLDVGRPPYEQYF. The CDR3 nucleotides read TGTGCCAGCAGCTTAGATGTCGGGAGACCACCCTACGAGCAGTACTTC. The rearrangement links TRBV7-2 to TRBJ2-7; D is possibly TRBD2 (6 bases). CDR1 and CDR2 (germline): SGHTA, FQGNSA. Trimming removed 1 base at V and 2 bases at J, with 15 bases between. The CDR3 covers 16 residues.

The sample holds many counts of this clonotype. The chain employs TRBV30 and TRBJ1-2; D gene unclear. Germline V gene data show CDR1 as GTSNPN and CDR2 as SVGIG (reference sequence). The CDR3 has 14 amino acids. Trimming stripped 6 bases from V and 4 bases from J, with 18 bases between. DNA of the CDR3: TGTGCCTGTGAAGGTCTCGGGTATGGCTATGGCTACACCTTC. Translation gives CACEGLGYGYGYTF.

This CDR3 reads CASRLSPMSGTSSYEQYF. The DNA for the CDR3 is TGTGCCAGCAGACTAAGTCCCATGTCGGGGACGAGCTCCTACGAGCAGTACTTC. The J gene is TRBJ2-7, the V gene TRBV5-4; D tentatively fits TRBD1 or TRBD2 (5 bases each). V was shortened by 5 bases and J by 0 bases, with 24 bases between the two germline ends. The CDR3 contains 18 residues. CDR1 is SGHNT and CDR2 is YYREEE in the germline V gene (reference sequence).

The chain couples TRBV28 to TRBJ1-4; 7 nucleotides align to TRBD1. Germline V lookup: CDR1 MDHEN, CDR2 SYDVKM. V dropped 6 bases and J dropped 7; count of bases not matched to a gene: 11. The CDR3 has 15 residues. CDR3: CASSRGGQSSEKLFF. DNA of the CDR3: TGTGCCAGCAGCCGGGGGGGACAGTCGTCTGAAAAACTGTTTTTT.

This clonotype showed up many times. The J gene is TRBJ2-1, the V gene TRBV12-3 or TRBV12-4; 12 nucleotides match TRBD2. V was clipped by 5 bases and J by 9 bases; unmatched bases: 8. CDR3 length: 15 amino acids. CDR3 amino acids: CASSPSGLAGTEQFF. CDR3 in DNA: TGTGCCAGCAGTCCCAGCGGACTAGCGGGAACTGAGCAGTTCTTC.

This chain links TRBV3-1 with TRBJ2-1; D is perhaps TRBD2 (5 bases). CDR1 LGHDT and CDR2 YNNKEL come from the germline V gene (reference sequence). V lost 4 bases and J 8 bases, leaving 18 bases between the germline ends. There are 15 residues in the CDR3. The CDR3 sequence: CASSPSGLAHHEQFF. CDR3 coding DNA: TGTGCCAGCAGCCCCTCCGGACTGGCCCACCATGAGCAGTTCTTC.

This clonotype was observed at least ten times. The chain employs TRBV6-1 and TRBJ2-7; no definite D call. CDR3 length equals 14 residues. Trimming pared 4 bases from V and 2 bases from J, leaving 12 bases between. Looked up from germline, CDR1 is MNHNS and CDR2 is SASEGT. The chain's CDR3 is CASSVDTRTYEQYF. As DNA, the CDR3 is TGTGCCAGCAGTGTTGACACCCGAACCTACGAGCAGTACTTC.

Concerning this clonotype: An end of the junction does not agree with germline; a read error may underlie this. J is TRBJ2-1 and V is TRBV27, with D unresolved. This CDR3 spans 12 amino acids. Germline V gives CDR1 MNHEY, CDR2 SMNVEV (reference sequence). The CDR3 protein is CASSPPDKEQFF. The CDR3 bases are TGTGCCAGCAGTCCCCCCGACAAAGAGCAGTTCTTC.

This clonotype was picked up many times. The rearrangement uses TRBV11-2 and TRBJ2-1; 11 bases map to TRBD2. There are 18 residues in the CDR3. V gave up 5 bases and J gave up 9 bases; unmatched junction bases: 18. Germline CDR1 and CDR2: SGHAT and FQNNGV. The CDR3 DNA reads as TGTGCCAGCAGCCAAACCTCAACGACTAGCGGGATGAGCGGTGAGCAGTTCTTC. Encoded protein: CASSQTSTTSGMSGEQFF.

The sample holds many counts of this clonotype. The chain joins TRBV7-3 to TRBJ1-2, with D possibly being TRBD1 (6 bases). CDR1 is SGHTA and CDR2 is FQGTGA in the germline V gene. Trimming took 1 base from V and 6 from J, leaving 12 bases between them. The CDR3 contains 14 residues. CDR3 sequence: CASSLRGGPHGYTF. The CDR3 bases are TGTGCCAGCAGCTTAAGGGGGGGGCCGCATGGCTACACCTTC.

The table lists this clonotype with a few counts. The rearrangement joins TRBV7-8 to TRBJ2-2; 9 nucleotides align to TRBD1. Per the germline V gene, CDR1 is SGHVS and CDR2 is FQNEAQ. The junction had 3 bases not matched to a gene; V was cut back by 4 bases and J by 6 bases. The CDR3 extends over 14 amino acids. The CDR3 DNA reads TGTGCCAGCAGCTCCTGGACAGGGGCCGGGGAGCTGTTTTTT. Its protein product is CASSSWTGAGELFF. Drawing the rest from reference TRBV7-8 and TRBJ2-2, the complete variable domain is GAGVSQSPRYKVAKRGQDVALRCDPISGHVSLFWYQQALGQGPEFLTYFQNEAQLDKSGLPSDRFFAERPEGSVSTLKIQRTQQEDSAVYLCASSSWTGAGELFFGEGSRLTVL.

This clonotype was counted between two and nine times. Here the CDR3 DNA reads TGTGCCAGCAGCCAAGGACGAAATTTTATGGGACTAGCGAGCTACAATGAGCAGTTCTTC. It specifies CASSQGRNFMGLASYNEQFF. The chain employs TRBV3-1 and TRBJ2-1; 10 bases line up with TRBD2. Germline V gives CDR1 LGHDT, CDR2 YNNKEL (reference sequence). Germline trimming cut 1 base from V and 3 bases from J; bases unmatched to any gene: 15. CDR3 length equals 20 residues.

The J gene is TRBJ2-7, the V gene TRBV6-1, with TRBD1 matching 9 bases. The V gene end was trimmed by 5 bases and the J gene end by 2 bases; junction bases not matched to a gene: 7. CDR1 is MNHNS and CDR2 is SASEGT in the germline V gene. The CDR3 length is 15 residues. Here the CDR3 DNA reads TGTGCCAGCAGTCCGGACAGGGGCAATACCTACGAGCAGTACTTC. It specifies CASSPDRGNTYEQYF.

V and J are TRBV6-1 and TRBJ2-1, with 8 bases fitting TRBD2. After removal of 10 bases from V and 6 bases from J, the junction contained 14 bases not matched to a gene. Germline V gives CDR1 MNHNS, CDR2 SASEGT. This CDR3 contains 15 residues. The CDR3 coding sequence is TGTGCCACGGTCCCCGGGACTAGTCTATCCAATGAGCAGTTCTTC. It encodes CATVPGTSLSNEQFF.